These 18 T cell receptor beta chains originate from one sample sequenced in a study of early T cells in non-severe SARS-CoV-2 infection. TCRdb re-called the 5' RACE reads through MiXCR, storing one row per CDR3 protein. The sample has about 69,000 distinct CDR3 sequences; roughly 15% are singletons. Sequencing was carried out using whole blood. The receptors shown here come from an adult who was a healthcare worker with PCR-confirmed SARS-CoV-2 infection or an uninfected control (not recorded which).

This clonotype was observed many times. This chain connects TRBV5-1 to TRBJ2-1; perhaps TRBD1 as D (5 bases). Germline V gene sequence: CDR1 SGHRS, CDR2 YFSETQ. The CDR3 consists of 15 residues. V was shortened by 0 bases and J by 8 bases, with 15 bases between the two germline ends. The CDR3 DNA follows: TGCGCCAGCAGCTTGGCCACAGGCAAGAACGATGAGCAGTTCTTC. This gives the protein CASSLATGKNDEQFF.

The chain carries TRBV9 and TRBJ1-5; TRBD1 matches 7 bases. The V and J ends lost 3 bases and 3 bases, in that order; junction bases with no gene match: 6. Germline CDR1 and CDR2: SGDLS and YYNGEE. This CDR3 comprises 15 residues. The CDR3 DNA sequence: TGTGCCAGCAGCGAGACAGGGACCCCCAATCAGCCCCAGCATTTT. This codes for CASSETGTPNQPQHF.

The chain combines TRBV7-9 with TRBJ2-5; D remains unclear. CDR3 size: 12 residues. Germline CDR1 is SEHNR and CDR2 is FQNEAQ (reference sequence). V was cut by 4 bases and J by 4 bases, with 7 bases left in between. The CDR3 sequence is CASSWVGETQYF. The CDR3 DNA is TGTGCCAGCAGCTGGGTGGGAGAGACCCAGTACTTC.

This clonotype was seen a handful of times. The gene calls are TRBV20-1 and TRBJ2-2; D call uncertain. Germline-derived CDR1 and CDR2 are DFQATT and SNEGSKA (reference sequence). The CDR3 is 11 amino acids. V was trimmed by 3 bases and J by 6 bases, leaving 5 bases between them. The CDR3 DNA follows: TGCAGTGCTAGGATATCCGGGGAGCTGTTTTTT. It is translated as CSARISGELFF.

This clonotype was counted many times. The chain is built from TRBV7-9 and TRBJ1-2, with D perhaps matching TRBD1 (5 bases). Deletions cut 3 bases from V and 2 bases from J, with 13 bases between. Per the germline V gene, CDR1 is SEHNR and CDR2 is FQNEAQ (reference sequence). This CDR3 comprises 15 residues. CDR3 sequence: CASSFGAGTNYGYTF. The CDR3 DNA reads TGTGCCAGCAGCTTCGGTGCAGGGACCAACTATGGCTACACCTTC.

This rearrangement joins TRBV28 to TRBJ2-1; 8 nucleotides align to TRBD2. CDR1 is MDHEN and CDR2 is SYDVKM in the germline V gene. The CDR3 spans 15 residues. Trimming removed 6 bases from V and 3 bases from J; junction bases left unmatched: 7. In DNA form, the CDR3 reads TGTGCCAGCAGCCCACGCGGGGGGATCTACAATGAGCAGTTCTTC. It is translated as CASSPRGGIYNEQFF.

About this clonotype itself: A much larger clone differs by one base, so this may be a read error. The chain links TRBV7-6 to TRBJ2-1; D is possibly TRBD2 (6 bases). The CDR3 sequence is 16 residues long. Germline V CDR1 and CDR2: SGHVS, FNYEAQ. CDR3 nucleotides: TGTGTCAGCAGCTTAGCGGCCCCTCTAGGGGCGAATGAGCAGTTCTTC. Its translation: CVSSLAAPLGANEQFF.

The CDR3 protein is CASRMAVSYEQYF. CDR3 DNA sequence: TGTGCCAGCAGAATGGCTGTATCCTACGAGCAGTACTTC. The rearrangement links TRBV12-3 or TRBV12-4 to TRBJ2-7; no firm D call. V shed 6 bases and J shed 1 base, with 10 bases lying between them. The CDR3 contains 13 residues.

This clonotype was detected only a few times. The J gene is TRBJ1-2, the V gene TRBV29-1; D is unresolved. CDR3 size: 11 residues. V lost 7 bases, J lost 7 bases, and 13 bases lay in between. Germline loops: CDR1 SQVTM, CDR2 ANQGSEA. The CDR3 DNA reads TGCAGCGACGGACCATGGCCTGGCTACACCTTC. The encoded protein is CSDGPWPGYTF.

The V call is TRBV15, the J call TRBJ2-5; unclear D gene. CDR1 LNHNV and CDR2 YYDKDF come from the germline V gene (reference sequence). The CDR3 consists of 12 residues. Trimming pared 1 base from V and 5 bases from J, leaving 5 bases between. The CDR3 is CATSRVGETQYF. CDR3 nucleotide sequence: TGTGCCACCAGCAGAGTTGGCGAGACCCAGTACTTC.

This chain uses TRBV7-3 with TRBJ2-7; 10 nucleotides agree with TRBD1. The CDR3 is 15 amino acids. Germline assignment: CDR1 SGHTA and CDR2 FQGTGA. Trimming at V came to 5 bases and at J to 3 bases, leaving 7 bases not matched to a gene. The CDR3 sequence is CASSPNGQGDYEQYF. The CDR3 DNA reads as TGTGCCAGCAGCCCGAACGGACAGGGGGACTACGAGCAGTACTTC.

This clonotype was detected many times. The chain uses TRBV6-1 and TRBJ1-2; no firm D call. V was clipped by 2 bases and J by 4 bases, with 11 bases between them. Germline CDR1 reads MNHNS; CDR2 reads SASEGT. The length of the CDR3 is 14 residues. CDR3 sequence (DNA): TGTGCCAGCAGTGAATACGGCCTTACCTATGGCTACACCTTC. It codes for CASSEYGLTYGYTF.

The table lists this clonotype with a few counts. The V and J genes are TRBV29-1 and TRBJ2-3; D is perhaps TRBD1 (6 bases). V gave up 7 bases and J gave up 2 bases, with 16 bases separating them. Germline values: CDR1 SQVTM, CDR2 ANQGSEA. This CDR3 region has 14 residues. Here the CDR3 reads CSAALNRVTDTQYF. As DNA, the CDR3 is TGCAGCGCCGCGCTTAACAGGGTCACAGATACGCAGTATTTT.

The rearrangement joins TRBV4-3 to TRBJ1-1; tentatively, D is TRBD1 (5 bases). Germline values: CDR1 LGHNA, CDR2 YSLEER. Deletions cut 3 bases from V and 6 bases from J, with 17 bases between. CDR3 size: 15 residues. CDR3 amino acids: CASSHNGAYEAEAFF. CDR3 sequence (DNA): TGCGCCAGCAGCCATAACGGGGCATATGAGGCTGAAGCTTTCTTT.

The CDR3 spells CASSTTGLQETQYF. CDR3 nucleotides: TGTGCCAGCAGCACAACAGGGCTACAAGAGACCCAGTACTTC. The V and J genes are TRBV12-3 or TRBV12-4 and TRBJ2-5, with a possible D match to TRBD1 (6 bases). V was clipped by 6 bases and J by 2 bases, with 13 bases between them. The CDR3 covers 14 residues.

This clonotype has only a few counts. V gene TRBV20-1 combines with J gene TRBJ1-4; D remains ambiguous. V was clipped by 4 bases and J by 4 bases, with 13 bases between them. The CDR3 totals 14 residues. The V gene's germline CDR1 is DFQATT and CDR2 SNEGSKA (reference sequence). The CDR3 reads CSATDRSHNEKLFF. Here the CDR3 DNA reads TGCAGTGCTACTGATCGCTCACATAATGAAAAACTGTTTTTT.

The gene calls are TRBV10-3 and TRBJ2-3; possible D gene TRBD2, 7 bases. The CDR3 has 12 amino acids. Germline V lookup: CDR1 ENHRY, CDR2 SYGVKD. V was shortened by 11 bases and J by 3 bases, with 12 bases between the two germline ends. The CDR3 here is CAHGGRTDTQYF. For the CDR3, the DNA is TGTGCCCACGGGGGGCGGACAGATACGCAGTATTTT.

The V gene is TRBV28, the J gene TRBJ2-5; 8 bases align to TRBD1. CDR1 is MDHEN and CDR2 is SYDVKM in the germline V gene. After removal of 3 bases from V and 5 bases from J, the junction contained 5 bases not matched to a gene. The CDR3 has 14 amino acids. The CDR3: CASSLTGVEETQYF. The DNA of the CDR3 is TGTGCCAGCAGTTTGACAGGGGTCGAGGAGACCCAGTACTTC.